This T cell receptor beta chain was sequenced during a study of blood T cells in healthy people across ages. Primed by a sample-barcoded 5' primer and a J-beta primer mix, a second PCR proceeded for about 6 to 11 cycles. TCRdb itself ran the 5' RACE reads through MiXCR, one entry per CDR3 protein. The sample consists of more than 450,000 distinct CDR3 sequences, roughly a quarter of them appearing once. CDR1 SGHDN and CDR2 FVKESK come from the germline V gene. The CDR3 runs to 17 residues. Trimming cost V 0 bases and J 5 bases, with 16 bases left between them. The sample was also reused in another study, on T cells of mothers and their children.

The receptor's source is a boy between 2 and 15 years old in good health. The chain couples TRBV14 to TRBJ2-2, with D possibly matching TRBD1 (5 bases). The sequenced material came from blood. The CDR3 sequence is CASSQDRGTLVTGELFF. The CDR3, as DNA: TGTGCCAGCAGCCAAGATAGGGGAACCTTGGTTACCGGGGAGCTGTTTTTT.